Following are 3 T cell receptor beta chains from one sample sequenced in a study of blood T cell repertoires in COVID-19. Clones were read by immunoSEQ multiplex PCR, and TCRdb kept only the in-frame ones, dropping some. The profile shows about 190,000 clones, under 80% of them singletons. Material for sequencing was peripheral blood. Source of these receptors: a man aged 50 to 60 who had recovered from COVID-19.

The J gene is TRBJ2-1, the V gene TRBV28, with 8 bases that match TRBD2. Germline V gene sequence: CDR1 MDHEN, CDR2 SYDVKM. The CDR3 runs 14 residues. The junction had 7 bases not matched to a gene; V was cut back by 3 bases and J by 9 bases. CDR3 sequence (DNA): TGTGCCAGCAGTTTTTTAATTGCGGGAGGTGAGCAGTTCTTC. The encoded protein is CASSFLIAGGEQFF.

This CDR3 reads CASSPRGETQYF. DNA for the CDR3: TGTGCCAGCTCACCACGAGGGGAGACCCAGTACTTC. The chain recombines TRBV18 with TRBJ2-5, with TRBD2 as a possible D gene (5 bases). Germline V gene lookup returns CDR1 KGHSH and CDR2 LQKENI. The CDR3 spans 12 residues. Trimming removed 1 base from V and 5 bases from J, with 5 bases in between.

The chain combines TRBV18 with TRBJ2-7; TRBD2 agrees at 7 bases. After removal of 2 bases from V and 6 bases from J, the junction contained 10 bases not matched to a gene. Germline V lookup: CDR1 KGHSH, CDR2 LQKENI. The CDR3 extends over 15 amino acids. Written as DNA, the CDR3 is TGTGCCAGCTCACCAACGGGAGGCCCGTTATCCGAGCAGTACTTC. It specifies CASSPTGGPLSEQYF.